The 27 T cell receptor beta chains reported below all come from one sample, sequenced in a study of T cell changes during pregnancy in multiple sclerosis. The method was immunoSEQ multiplex PCR; TCRdb's version includes in-frame clones alone and lacks a portion of them. This sample has 65,000 to 80,000 clones, with about nine tenths found just once. The input for sequencing was peripheral blood, taken in the third trimester of pregnancy. Source of these receptors: a female donor with multiple sclerosis, enrolled in a pregnancy study.

The gene calls are TRBV6-1 and TRBJ1-1; 8 bases match TRBD1. The ends lost 7 bases at V and 1 base at J; junction bases unmatched: 8. The germline V gene has CDR1 MNHNS and CDR2 SASEGT. The CDR3 covers 15 residues. The CDR3 DNA reads as TGTGCCAGCACCTATAGGGACAGGCGGAACACTGAAGCTTTCTTT. Translating gives CASTYRDRRNTEAFF.

The V call is TRBV5-8, the J call TRBJ2-5, with TRBD2 identical over 9 bases. Trimming at V came to 4 bases and at J to 5 bases, leaving 12 bases not matched to a gene. The CDR3 is 16 residues long. Looked up from germline, CDR1 is SGHTS and CDR2 is YDEGEE. The CDR3 reads CASSGGSAGGDETQYF. DNA of the CDR3: TGTGCCAGCAGCGGGGGGTCGGCGGGAGGGGATGAGACCCAGTACTTC.

This chain joins TRBV29-1 and TRBJ2-2; D unresolved. V lost 4 bases, J lost 1 base, and 10 bases lay in between. In germline, CDR1 is SQVTM, CDR2 ANQGSEA. The CDR3 covers 14 residues. This CDR3 is CSVAFRLNTGELFF. The DNA of the CDR3 is TGCAGCGTTGCGTTTAGACTGAACACCGGGGAGCTGTTTTTT.

Worth noting for this clone: The same CDR3 arises from other DNA sequences in this sample as well. This rearrangement joins TRBV5-4 to TRBJ1-2; D possibly corresponds to TRBD1 (5 bases). The CDR3 runs 14 residues. Germline CDR1 and CDR2: SGHNT and YYREEE (reference sequence). V was cut by 0 bases and J by 4 bases, with 10 bases left in between. The CDR3 reads CASSLAGGSYGYTF. As DNA, the CDR3 is TGTGCCAGCAGCTTGGCGGGGGGTAGCTATGGCTACACCTTC. Variable domain in full (rest from reference TRBV5-4 and TRBJ1-2): ETGVTQSPTHLIKTRGQQVTLRCSSQSGHNTVSWYQQALGQGPQFIFQYYREEENGRGNFPPRFSGLQFPNYSSELNVNALELDDSALYLCASSLAGGSYGYTFGSGTRLTVV.

The chain has TRBV7-9 and TRBJ1-4, with D possibly matching TRBD1 (6 bases). The CDR3 contains 15 residues. Germline V lookup: CDR1 SEHNR, CDR2 FQNEAQ (reference sequence). V gave up 2 bases and J gave up 4 bases, with 11 bases separating them. The CDR3 reads CASSLNQGHNEKLFF. CDR3 coding DNA: TGTGCCAGCAGCTTAAATCAGGGACATAATGAAAAACTGTTTTTT.

The gene calls are TRBV5-1 and TRBJ2-1; 8 nucleotides line up with TRBD2. This CDR3 contains 15 residues. Trimming took 0 bases from V and 4 from J; bases not matched to a gene: 3. The V gene's germline CDR1 is SGHRS and CDR2 YFSETQ. The CDR3 sequence is CASSLEIAGYNEQFF. CDR3 in DNA: TGCGCCAGCAGCTTGGAAATAGCGGGGTACAATGAGCAGTTCTTC. Filled out from reference TRBV5-1 and TRBJ2-1, the complete variable domain reads KAGVTQTPRYLIKTRGQQVTLSCSPISGHRSVSWYQQTPGQGLQFLFEYFSETQRNKGNFPGRFSGRQFSNSRSEMNVSTLELGDSALYLCASSLEIAGYNEQFFGPGTRLTVL.

V and J are TRBV2 and TRBJ2-1; 8 nucleotides line up with TRBD2. Germline V CDR1 and CDR2: SNHLY, FYNNEI. Germline trimming cut 6 bases from V and 8 bases from J; bases unmatched to any gene: 9. There are 14 residues in the CDR3. CDR3: CASRGSGSRYEQFF. CDR3 nucleotide sequence: TGTGCCAGCAGAGGGAGCGGGAGTAGGTATGAGCAGTTCTTC.

Concerning this clone: This sample includes further DNA sequences coding for the same CDR3. The chain is built from TRBV11-2 and TRBJ2-5; no firm D call. Germline lookup yields CDR1 SGHAT and CDR2 FQNNGV. V lost 0 bases to trimming and J lost 2 bases, with 7 bases between them. This CDR3 has 14 amino acids. The CDR3 loop is CASSLDSLQETQYF. The CDR3 DNA sequence: TGTGCCAGCAGCTTAGACAGTTTACAAGAGACCCAGTACTTC.

This chain joins TRBV7-9 and TRBJ1-6, with 7 bases lining up with TRBD1. The CDR3 is 15 amino acids. Germline lookup yields CDR1 SEHNR and CDR2 FQNEAQ (reference sequence). V lost 1 base, J lost 10 bases, and 7 bases stayed unmatched. DNA of the CDR3: TGTGCCAGCAGCTTAGTAACAGGGGTTGGGTCACCCCTCCACTTT. Protein sequence: CASSLVTGVGSPLHF.

The chain couples TRBV4-2 to TRBJ1-3; perhaps TRBD1 as D (5 bases). Trimming shortened V by 2 bases and J by 2 bases, and 13 bases separated the two germline ends. From germline, CDR1 is LGHNA and CDR2 YNFKEQ. The CDR3 contains 16 residues. DNA for the CDR3: TGTGCCAGCAGCCAACCGCAGGGTTCAGCTGGAAACACCATATATTTT. Amino acids: CASSQPQGSAGNTIYF.

V usage is TRBV6-6 and J usage is TRBJ1-4; possibly TRBD1 for D (5 bases). Germline values: CDR1 MNHNY, CDR2 SVGAGI (reference sequence). The length of the CDR3 is 15 residues. Trimming left V 2 bases short and J 12 bases short, with 19 bases between. In DNA form, the CDR3 reads TGTGCCAGCAGTTACGGGGCAGGCCTATCATCGGAACTGTTTTTT. It encodes CASSYGAGLSSELFF.

The V call is TRBV18, the J call TRBJ2-5; the D gene is possibly TRBD1 (5 bases). V was shortened by 3 bases and J by 3 bases, with 11 bases between the two germline ends. Germline lookup yields CDR1 KGHSH and CDR2 LQKENI. The CDR3 sequence is 14 residues long. CDR3 DNA: TGTGCCAGCTCACCTTGGCAGGGTGAAGAGACCCAGTACTTC. The encoded protein is CASSPWQGEETQYF.

This chain connects TRBV6-6 to TRBJ1-1, with a possible D match to TRBD1 (5 bases). CDR3 length equals 12 residues. Per the germline V gene, CDR1 is MNHNY and CDR2 is SVGAGI (reference sequence). Between the trimmed V and J ends, which lost 6 bases and 6 bases, there was a span of 11 bases. CDR3 bases: TGTGCCAGCAGCCAGGGTGTGGCTGAAGCTTTCTTT. It codes for CASSQGVAEAFF.

The V and J genes are TRBV10-3 and TRBJ2-7, with D possibly being TRBD2 (7 bases). The germline gives CDR1 ENHRY, CDR2 SYGVKD. The V and J ends lost 11 bases and 7 bases respectively, with 21 bases between them. This CDR3 is built from 13 residues. The CDR3 loop is CAVLEGGAGEQYF. In nucleotides, the CDR3 is TGTGCCGTCTTAGAAGGGGGGGCGGGTGAGCAGTACTTC.

The chain is built from TRBV29-1 and TRBJ1-2; D uncertain. V lost 4 bases, J lost 5 bases, and 14 bases lay in between. Germline values: CDR1 SQVTM, CDR2 ANQGSEA. The CDR3 runs 13 residues. CDR3 DNA: TGCAGCGTTGGTGGGCCCGTTGCGTATGGCTACACCTTC. It encodes CSVGGPVAYGYTF.

V and J are TRBV6-5 and TRBJ1-1; 7 bases align to TRBD1. CDR3 length: 15 residues. Germline values: CDR1 MNHEY, CDR2 SVGAGI. V was clipped by 7 bases and J by 3 bases; unmatched bases: 11. The CDR3 is CASTRNRQGDTEAFF. The CDR3 bases are TGTGCCAGCACCCGAAACAGGCAGGGGGACACTGAAGCTTTCTTT.

The V and J genes are TRBV27 and TRBJ2-6; weak D call: TRBD2 (5 bases). V was pared by 1 base and J by 4 bases, with 26 bases between. This CDR3 region has 21 residues. The germline CDR1 and CDR2 sequences are MNHEY and SMNVEV (reference sequence). CDR3 nucleotide sequence: TGTGCCAGCAGTTTATGGTTCTCGGTAGGTCTCTGGACTGCAGGGGCCAACGTCCTGACTTTC. This codes for CASSLWFSVGLWTAGANVLTF. Full variable domain (missing parts from reference TRBV27 and TRBJ2-6): EAQVTQNPRYLITVTGKKLTVTCSQNMNHEYMSWYRQDPGLGLRQIYYSMNVEVTDKGDVPEGYKVSRKEKRNFPLILESPSPNQTSLYFCASSLWFSVGLWTAGANVLTFGAGSRLTVL.

This clone was found a few times. The sample has other DNA sequences that encode this CDR3 too. The chain links TRBV20-1 to TRBJ2-7; a weak D match, TRBD1 (6 bases). Germline V gene lookup returns CDR1 DFQATT and CDR2 SNEGSKA (reference sequence). The CDR3 is made up of 11 amino acids. Trimming left V 2 bases short and J 4 bases short, with 6 bases between. As DNA, the CDR3 is TGCAGTGCTAGACAGGGGTACGAGCAGTACTTC. The encoded protein is CSARQGYEQYF.

In nucleotides, the CDR3 is TGTGCCAGCAGCGCCCGACTAGCGGGGGGGCGCGCAGATACGCAGTATTTT. It yields the protein CASSARLAGGRADTQYF. The chain recombines TRBV9 with TRBJ2-3; 14 nucleotides agree with TRBD2. V lost 3 bases and J lost 4; bases outside the gene matches: 7. The germline gives CDR1 SGDLS, CDR2 YYNGEE. The CDR3 has 17 residues.

CDR3 in DNA: TGTGCCAGCAGCTTGGACAGCACTGAAGCTTTCTTT. It translates to CASSLDSTEAFF. The chain carries TRBV5-4 and TRBJ1-1; D is unresolved. V was clipped by 0 bases and J by 4 bases, with 4 bases between them. CDR3 length: 12 amino acids. CDR1 and CDR2 from the germline V gene are SGHNT and YYREEE (reference sequence).

The chain recombines TRBV7-2 with TRBJ1-6; perhaps TRBD1 as D (6 bases). CDR1 SGHTA and CDR2 FQGNSA come from the germline V gene. The V end was cut by 5 bases, the J end by 7 bases, with 18 bases between. This CDR3 is built from 16 residues. This chain's CDR3 is CASSGQQGSINSPLHF. In DNA, the CDR3 is TGTGCCAGCAGCGGCCAACAGGGATCCATCAATTCACCCCTCCACTTT.

This clone was seen only once. V and J are TRBV25-1 and TRBJ2-5; unclear D gene. The germline V and J ends were trimmed by 2 bases and 5 bases, with 9 bases remaining between them. The germline V gene has CDR1 MGHDK and CDR2 SYGVNS. This CDR3 has 13 residues. CDR3 nucleotide sequence: TGTGCCAGCAGTGAAGTGGGCAGGGAGACCCAGTACTTC. The encoded protein is CASSEVGRETQYF.

This chain joins TRBV19 and TRBJ2-5; the match to TRBD1 covers 10 bases. The J segment lost 4 bases and the V segment lost 4 bases, leaving 3 bases of the junction unmatched. CDR3 length: 14 residues. Germline assignment: CDR1 LNHDA and CDR2 SQIVND (reference sequence). CDR3 amino acids: CASSTGTGAETQYF. The CDR3 DNA sequence: TGTGCCAGTAGTACAGGGACAGGGGCAGAGACCCAGTACTTC.

The V call is TRBV7-9, the J call TRBJ2-3, with 11 bases lining up with TRBD1. The length of the CDR3 is 15 residues. The ends lost 6 bases at V and 4 bases at J; junction bases unmatched: 6. Germline values: CDR1 SEHNR, CDR2 FQNEAQ (reference sequence). The CDR3 sequence: CASSFWTGGSDTQYF. CDR3 in DNA: TGTGCCAGCAGTTTTTGGACAGGGGGCTCAGATACGCAGTATTTT.

The V gene is TRBV19, the J gene TRBJ2-5; D possibly corresponds to TRBD2 (6 bases). The CDR3 is made up of 15 amino acids. V dropped 5 bases and J dropped 2 bases, with 15 bases sitting between them. CDR1 LNHDA and CDR2 SQIVND come from the germline V gene (reference sequence). The CDR3 spells CASSWAGQGQETQYF. Here the CDR3 DNA reads TGTGCCAGTAGTTGGGCGGGGCAAGGGCAAGAGACCCAGTACTTC.

The rearrangement uses TRBV5-1 and TRBJ2-3, with TRBD2 matching over 7 bases. J was trimmed by 2 bases and V by 5 bases; bases with no gene match: 17. CDR1 is SGHRS and CDR2 is YFSETQ in the germline V gene. The CDR3 is 18 residues long. The CDR3 DNA reads as TGCGCCAGCAGTTCCACATTGGGGGGGATTGGAAACACAGATACGCAGTATTTT. Protein: CASSSTLGGIGNTDTQYF.

V is TRBV27 and J is TRBJ2-7, with 7 bases that match TRBD2. V shed 4 bases, J shed 0 bases, and the junction held 9 bases outside the gene matches. The CDR3 covers 16 residues. Germline CDR1 MNHEY, CDR2 SMNVEV (reference sequence). This CDR3 is CASSSRWGGSSYEQYF. In nucleotides, the CDR3 is TGTGCCAGCAGTTCGAGGTGGGGAGGGAGCTCCTACGAGCAGTACTTC.